What follows are 9 T cell receptor beta chains derived from one specimen sequenced in a study of CD8 T cells in ankylosing spondylitis. TCRdb reprocessed the 5' RACE reads via MiXCR and lists one record per CDR3 protein. The sample lists some 130,000 distinct CDR3 sequences; 7% to 10% were seen once. The sequenced material came from blood, either unsorted or a sorted T cell fraction (not recorded which). The receptors come from a male donor with ankylosing spondylitis or in good health (not recorded which).

The table lists this clonotype with many counts. The chain links TRBV6-6 to TRBJ2-5; D gene ambiguous. The length of the CDR3 is 12 residues. V was clipped by 5 bases and J by 4 bases, with 8 bases between them. The germline gives CDR1 MNHNY, CDR2 SVGAGI (reference sequence). CDR3: CASSPRTETQYF. The DNA for the CDR3 is TGTGCCAGCAGTCCCCGGACAGAGACCCAGTACTTC.

The chain links TRBV5-1 to TRBJ2-7; the match to TRBD2 covers 12 bases. Germline V lookup: CDR1 SGHRS, CDR2 YFSETQ. The CDR3 has 15 amino acids. V was pared by 4 bases and J by 3 bases, with 5 bases of the junction left unmatched. For the CDR3, the DNA is TGCGCCAGCAGCGTCGGGACTAGCGGGCACTACGAGCAGTACTTC. It codes for CASSVGTSGHYEQYF. Combining the CDR3 with reference TRBV5-1 and TRBJ2-7 gives the whole variable domain KAGVTQTPRYLIKTRGQQVTLSCSPISGHRSVSWYQQTPGQGLQFLFEYFSETQRNKGNFPGRFSGRQFSNSRSEMNVSTLELGDSALYLCASSVGTSGHYEQYFGPGTRLTVT.

This clonotype was seen only a few times. The chain recombines TRBV28 with TRBJ2-7; 9 bases match TRBD1. The CDR3 contains 15 residues. Per the germline V gene, CDR1 is MDHEN and CDR2 is SYDVKM. V lost 1 base, J lost 3 bases, and 4 bases stayed unmatched. CDR3: CASSLYATGGYEQYF. The CDR3 coding sequence is TGTGCCAGCAGTTTATATGCGACAGGGGGCTACGAGCAGTACTTC.

The V and J genes are TRBV25-1 and TRBJ2-5, with a weak D call TRBD2 (6 bases). From germline, CDR1 is MGHDK and CDR2 SYGVNS. This CDR3 has 15 amino acids. V lost 3 bases, J lost 1 base, and 12 bases lay in between. CDR3 DNA: TGTGCCAGCAGTGAGCGCCAGGGACTCCAAGAGACCCAGTACTTC. Encoded protein: CASSERQGLQETQYF. Variable domain in full (rest from reference TRBV25-1 and TRBJ2-5): EADIYQTPRYLVIGTGKKITLECSQTMGHDKMYWYQQDPGMELHLIHYSYGVNSTEKGDLSSESTVSRIRTEHFPLTLESARPSHTSQYLCASSERQGLQETQYFGPGTRLLVL.

The table lists this clonotype with many counts. The J gene is TRBJ2-7, the V gene TRBV2; D may match TRBD1 or TRBD2 (7 bases each). This CDR3 region has 15 residues. Deletions cut 5 bases from V and 0 bases from J, with 14 bases between. Germline V lookup: CDR1 SNHLY, CDR2 FYNNEI. The CDR3 DNA follows: TGTGCCAGCAGTAAGACAGGGAGGGACTCCTACGAGCAGTACTTC. Its protein product is CASSKTGRDSYEQYF.

V usage is TRBV7-2 and J usage is TRBJ2-5, with TRBD2 matching 10 bases. The CDR3 extends over 14 amino acids. Germline CDR1 SGHTA, CDR2 FQGNSA. J lost 5 bases, V lost 4 bases, and 4 bases had no gene match. The CDR3 DNA reads as TGTGCCAGCAGCTCACTAGCGGGACGGGAGACCCAGTACTTC. The encoded protein is CASSSLAGRETQYF.

At least ten counts were recorded for this clonotype. The CDR3 region is CASNHQGASETQYF. In DNA, the CDR3 is TGTGCCAGCAATCATCAGGGGGCATCAGAGACCCAGTACTTC. V is TRBV7-2 and J is TRBJ2-5, with TRBD1 matching 8 bases. Germline CDR1 is SGHTA and CDR2 is FQGNSA. V dropped 7 bases and J dropped 4; count of bases not matched to a gene: 8. The CDR3 has 14 residues.

This clonotype was detected ten times or more. The CDR3 region is CASSERTGGTDTQYF. As DNA, the CDR3 is TGTGCCAGCAGTGAGCGGACAGGGGGCACAGATACGCAGTATTTT. This chain connects TRBV2 to TRBJ2-3; TRBD1 agrees at 9 bases. CDR1 is SNHLY and CDR2 is FYNNEI in the germline V gene. J gave up 1 base and V 3 bases, and 2 bases lay outside the gene matches. The CDR3 loop spans 15 amino acids. Complete variable domain (other parts from reference TRBV2 and TRBJ2-3): EPEVTQTPSHQVTQMGQEVILRCVPISNHLYFYWYRQILGQKVEFLVSFYNNEISEKSEIFDDQFSVERPDGSNFTLKIRSTKLEDSAMYFCASSERTGGTDTQYFGPGTRLTVL.

The table lists this clonotype with many counts. The chain joins TRBV20-1 to TRBJ2-3, with D possibly called TRBD1 or TRBD2 (5 bases each). Germline CDR1 and CDR2: DFQATT and SNEGSKA (reference sequence). CDR3 length: 15 amino acids. V dropped 7 bases and J dropped 0 bases, with 17 bases sitting between them. CDR3: CSGDRRDQSTDTQYF. The CDR3 DNA sequence: TGCAGTGGTGATCGTCGGGACCAGAGCACAGATACGCAGTATTTT.